Presented here are 24 T cell receptor beta chains from one specimen sequenced in a study of regulatory T cells in long-lasting Graves disease. For TCR beta, libraries came from iRepertoire HTBI primers and Arm-PCR of CDR3 regions. Each CDR3 protein gets one entry after TCRdb re-called the multiplex PCR reads with MiXCR. The data show some 500,000 distinct CDR3 sequences, roughly 13% seen once. Regarding time point: newly diagnosed GD, antithyroid drugs for less than 3 months. From PBMCs, RNA was extracted and then used to make the TCR library. This same sample was also part of a study on T cells in Graves' hyperthyroidism and ophthalmopathy.

Sequencing was performed on peripheral blood mononuclear cells (PBMCs), taken at new diagnosis, from a patient treated with antithyroid drugs. The receptors here all came from a man aged 25 to 40 with Graves disease.

The chain couples TRBV29-1 to TRBJ2-1, with unresolved D. Judging by the DNA end, TRBJ2-5 fits better; the J call may be wrong. CDR3 size: 14 residues. Per germline, CDR1 SQVTM and CDR2 ANQGSEA. The DNA of the CDR3 is TGCAGCGTTGAACTTTCCCCCTTACAAGAGACCCAGTACTTC. Residues: CSVELSPLQETQYF.

This clonotype was detected many times. This chain connects TRBV6-1 to TRBJ1-1; TRBD1 matches at 7 bases. V shed 7 bases, J shed 5 bases, and the junction held 10 bases outside the gene matches. Germline V lookup: CDR1 MNHNS, CDR2 SASEGT. The CDR3 sequence is 14 residues long. CDR3 sequence (DNA): TGTGCCAGCAAAAGGGAACAGGGGTGGACTGAAGCTTTCTTT. Translated: CASKREQGWTEAFF.

This clonotype was observed many times. The rearrangement links TRBV7-2 to TRBJ2-7; D unclear. With 1 base removed from V and 5 bases from J, the gap between germline ends came to 9 bases. The CDR3 contains 13 residues. The germline gives CDR1 SGHTA, CDR2 FQGNSA. DNA for the CDR3: TGTGCCAGCAGCTTAGTTTTTGTCGACGAGCAGTACTTC. Its translation: CASSLVFVDEQYF. Full variable domain (missing parts from reference TRBV7-2 and TRBJ2-7): GAGVSQSPSNKVTEKGKDVELRCDPISGHTALYWYRQSLGQGLEFLIYFQGNSAPDKSGLPSDRFSAERTGGSVSTLTIQRTQQEDSAVYLCASSLVFVDEQYFGPGTRLTVT.

This clonotype occurred a few times. This chain links TRBV10-3 with TRBJ1-4; 7 bases fit TRBD1. The CDR3 has 16 residues. Germline V gene sequence: CDR1 ENHRY, CDR2 SYGVKD. V lost 3 bases to trimming and J lost 8 bases; unmatched junction nucleotides: 12. Here the CDR3 DNA reads TGTGCCATCAGTGACGACACAGGGGCGGATATAGAAAAACTGTTTTTT. Its protein is CAISDDTGADIEKLFF.

There are a few counts of this clonotype. This chain connects TRBV20-1 to TRBJ2-2, with 7 bases identical to TRBD2. Germline V gene lookup returns CDR1 DFQATT and CDR2 SNEGSKA (reference sequence). V gave up 5 bases and J gave up 5 bases; unmatched junction bases: 11. There are 15 residues in the CDR3. The CDR3 reads CSARWSGGRTGELFF. The DNA of the CDR3 is TGCAGTGCTCGGTGGTCGGGAGGAAGGACCGGGGAGCTGTTTTTT.

Many counts were recorded for this clonotype. The chain is built from TRBV29-1 and TRBJ1-3; perhaps TRBD1 as D (6 bases). The CDR3 spans 11 residues. Germline CDR1 and CDR2: SQVTM and ANQGSEA. V lost 6 bases and J lost 3, with 6 bases in between. The CDR3 region has the DNA TGCAGCGTGGGACATGGAAACACCATATATTTT. Encoded protein: CSVGHGNTIYF.

This clonotype has more than one count but fewer than ten. This chain uses TRBV6-4 with TRBJ2-4; maybe TRBD1 (6 bases). Trimming took off 7 bases at V and 1 base at J, with 8 bases between the two ends. CDR3 length: 13 residues. Germline CDR1 is MRHNA and CDR2 is SNTAGT. The CDR3 loop is CASTRGAKNIQYF. Here the CDR3 DNA reads TGTGCCAGCACGAGGGGGGCCAAAAACATTCAGTACTTC.

V is TRBV30 and J is TRBJ2-5; D unresolved. V dropped 0 bases and J dropped 3 bases, with 5 bases sitting between them. The CDR3 covers 12 residues. The germline V gene has CDR1 GTSNPN and CDR2 SVGIG (reference sequence). In DNA, the CDR3 is TGTGCCTGGAGTGTAGACGAAGAGACCCAGTACTTC. It is translated as CAWSVDEETQYF.

This clonotype was seen at least ten times. The chain has TRBV3-1 and TRBJ2-7, with 9 nucleotides matching TRBD2. This CDR3 has 15 residues. Germline CDR1 LGHDT, CDR2 YNNKEL (reference sequence). The junction had 4 bases not matched to a gene; V was cut back by 2 bases and J by 2 bases. The chain's CDR3 is CASSQLAGLPYEQYF. In DNA, the CDR3 is TGTGCCAGCAGCCAACTAGCGGGACTCCCCTACGAGCAGTACTTC.

This clonotype was detected only a few times. This chain connects TRBV20-1 to TRBJ1-2; the match to TRBD1 covers 9 bases. CDR3 size: 12 residues. Germline V lookup: CDR1 DFQATT, CDR2 SNEGSKA (reference sequence). The CDR3 region is CSATGGGNGYTF. CDR3 DNA sequence: TGCAGCGCAACAGGGGGCGGTAATGGCTACACCTTC.

This chain joins TRBV4-1 and TRBJ2-3; 8 nucleotides align to TRBD1. The CDR3 is 17 amino acids. J lost 0 bases, V lost 4 bases, and 9 bases had no gene match. The germline gives CDR1 MGHRA, CDR2 YSYEKL. The CDR3 is CASSLYPGQGSTDTQYF. The CDR3 DNA is TGCGCCAGCAGCCTATACCCTGGACAGGGAAGCACAGATACGCAGTATTTT.

V gene TRBV19 combines with J gene TRBJ2-6, with D perhaps being TRBD1 or TRBD2 (5 bases each). The germline gives CDR1 LNHDA, CDR2 SQIVND (reference sequence). Trimming left V 6 bases short and J 2 bases short, with 11 bases between. CDR3 length: 15 amino acids. CDR3 DNA: TGTGCCAGTAGATCAGGGACCACTGGGGCCAACGTCCTGACTTTC. As protein: CASRSGTTGANVLTF.

This clonotype appeared many times. The J gene is TRBJ2-5, the V gene TRBV20-1; D gene unclear. Trimming shortened V by 4 bases and J by 1 base, and 10 bases separated the two germline ends. Per germline, CDR1 DFQATT and CDR2 SNEGSKA (reference sequence). This CDR3 spans 13 amino acids. Here the CDR3 reads CSAIGPRQETQYF. In DNA form, the CDR3 reads TGCAGTGCTATAGGGCCCCGCCAAGAGACCCAGTACTTC.

This clonotype was seen many times. The CDR3 reads CASSPAGTDQGTQYF. CDR3 in DNA: TGTGCCAGCTCACCCGCCGGGACAGACCAGGGGACCCAGTACTTC. This chain joins TRBV18 and TRBJ2-5, with 7 bases lining up with TRBD1. The J segment lost 7 bases and the V segment lost 3 bases, leaving 11 bases of the junction unmatched. CDR3 length equals 15 residues. Per germline, CDR1 KGHSH and CDR2 LQKENI.

A word on this clonotype: An end of the junction does not agree with germline; a read error may underlie this. The genes are TRBV6-1 and TRBJ2-7; possibly TRBD2 for D (5 bases). CDR1 and CDR2 (germline): MNHNS, SASEGT. This CDR3 comprises 15 residues. The CDR3 loop reads CVSSRRASSSYEQYF. In DNA, the CDR3 is TGTGTCAGCAGCCGTCGGGCTAGCAGCTCTTACGAGCAGTACTTC.

This clonotype was seen ten or more times. The genes are TRBV20-1 and TRBJ2-1; the D gene is possibly TRBD1 (6 bases). V was clipped by 4 bases and J by 4 bases, with 23 bases between them. CDR1 is DFQATT, CDR2 SNEGSKA, per germline (reference sequence). The CDR3 runs 17 residues. The CDR3 loop is CSATPGHHLSLYNEQFF. CDR3 nucleotides: TGCAGTGCTACACCGGGACACCATTTATCCCTTTACAATGAGCAGTTCTTC.

This clonotype was observed at least ten times. The genes are TRBV18 and TRBJ2-1; D is undetermined. The CDR3 is 13 amino acids. Per the germline V gene, CDR1 is KGHSH and CDR2 is LQKENI. Trimming shortened V by 3 bases and J by 3 bases, and 6 bases separated the two germline ends. Written as DNA, the CDR3 is TGTGCCAGCTCACCGGCTATCTACAATGAGCAGTTCTTC. Translating it yields CASSPAIYNEQFF. The whole variable domain, filled in from reference TRBV18 and TRBJ2-1, reads NAGVMQNPRHLVRRRGQEARLRCSPMKGHSHVYWYRQLPEEGLKFMVYLQKENIIDESGMPKERFSAEFPKEGPSILRIQQVVRGDSAAYFCASSPAIYNEQFFGPGTRLTVL.

This clonotype was seen at least ten times. The CDR3 is CASSTGWGGDDEQYF. The DNA of the CDR3 is TGTGCCAGTAGTACCGGTTGGGGGGGCGACGACGAGCAGTACTTC. J is TRBJ2-7 and V is TRBV19; a possible D gene is TRBD2 (7 bases). CDR1 and CDR2 (germline): LNHDA, SQIVND (reference sequence). This CDR3 contains 15 residues. Trimming cost V 4 bases and J 5 bases, with 18 bases left between them.

This clonotype was counted ten times or more. This chain joins TRBV30 and TRBJ2-3; possibly TRBD2 for D (5 bases). The CDR3 extends over 13 amino acids. Germline V gene data show CDR1 as GTSNPN and CDR2 as SVGIG (reference sequence). V dropped 6 bases and J dropped 0 bases, with 10 bases sitting between them. The DNA of the CDR3 is TGTGCCTGCGAACGGGAAAGCACAGATACGCAGTATTTT. It translates to CACERESTDTQYF.

Only a few counts were recorded for this clonotype. The chain is built from TRBV6-1 and TRBJ1-1; D is possibly TRBD1 (5 bases). Germline V gene lookup returns CDR1 MNHNS and CDR2 SASEGT. The length of the CDR3 is 13 residues. The V and J ends lost 6 bases and 1 base respectively, with 9 bases between them. For the CDR3, the DNA is TGTGCCAGCAGAATAGGGACGAACACTGAAGCTTTCTTT. Its translation is CASRIGTNTEAFF.

This clonotype came up many times. V is TRBV7-3 and J is TRBJ2-7, with D unresolved. Germline V lookup: CDR1 SGHTA, CDR2 FQGTGA. Trimming took off 1 base at V and 6 bases at J, with 10 bases between the two ends. The CDR3 runs to 13 residues. CDR3 bases: TGTGCCAGCAGCTTAAGTGGCAGCGTCGAGCAGTACTTC. This gives the protein CASSLSGSVEQYF.

This clonotype was detected many times. J is TRBJ2-1 and V is TRBV5-1, with 7 bases aligning to TRBD2. Germline CDR1 SGHRS, CDR2 YFSETQ. This CDR3 has 17 amino acids. V dropped 0 bases and J dropped 6; count of bases not matched to a gene: 12. For the CDR3, the DNA is TGCGCCAGCAGCTTGGCCCTTTTCGCGGGAGTTGTCAATGAGCAGTTCTTC. Translated, it gives CASSLALFAGVVNEQFF.

This clonotype was picked up many times. The V gene is TRBV10-1, the J gene TRBJ2-1; weak D call: TRBD1 (5 bases). The CDR3 has 16 amino acids. Germline CDR1 is WNHNN and CDR2 is SYGVQD (reference sequence). With 0 bases removed from V and 4 bases from J, the gap between germline ends came to 13 bases. The CDR3 protein is CASSESNGDRYNEQFF. CDR3 in DNA: TGCGCCAGCAGTGAGTCGAATGGCGACAGATACAATGAGCAGTTCTTC.

This clonotype was detected many times. The chain joins TRBV30 to TRBJ1-3; D remains unclear. This CDR3 contains 11 residues. The germline V gene has CDR1 GTSNPN and CDR2 SVGIG (reference sequence). Trimming cost V 3 bases and J 4 bases, with 4 bases left between them. The CDR3 nucleotides read TGTGCCTGGAGCAGAGGAAACACCATATATTTT. This gives the protein CAWSRGNTIYF.